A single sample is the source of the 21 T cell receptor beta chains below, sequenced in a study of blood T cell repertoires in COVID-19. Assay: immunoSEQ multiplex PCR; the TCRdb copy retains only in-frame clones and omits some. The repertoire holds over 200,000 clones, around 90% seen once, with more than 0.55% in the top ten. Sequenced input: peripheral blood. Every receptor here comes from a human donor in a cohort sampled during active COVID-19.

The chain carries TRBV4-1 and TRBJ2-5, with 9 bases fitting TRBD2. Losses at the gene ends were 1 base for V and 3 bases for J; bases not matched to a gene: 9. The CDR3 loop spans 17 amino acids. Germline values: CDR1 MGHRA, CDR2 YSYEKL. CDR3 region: CASSQGRRLAEKETQYF. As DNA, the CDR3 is TGCGCCAGCAGCCAAGGCCGGAGACTAGCGGAGAAAGAGACCCAGTACTTC.

Written as DNA, the CDR3 is TGTGCCAGCAGCCAAGGGTACCTAGGGGTAGATGCCGTGGCGAGCACTGAAGCTTTCTTT. Translating gives CASSQGYLGVDAVASTEAFF. V is TRBV14 and J is TRBJ1-1, with D possibly TRBD1 on 5 matching bases. CDR3 length: 20 residues. V was cut by 1 base and J by 4 bases, with 28 bases left in between. CDR1 SGHDN and CDR2 FVKESK come from the germline V gene. Full variable domain (missing parts from reference TRBV14 and TRBJ1-1): EAGVTQFPSHSVIEKGQTVTLRCDPISGHDNLYWYRRVMGKEIKFLLHFVKESKQDESGMPNNRFLAERTGGTYSTLKVQPAELEDSGVYFCASSQGYLGVDAVASTEAFFGQGTRLTVV.

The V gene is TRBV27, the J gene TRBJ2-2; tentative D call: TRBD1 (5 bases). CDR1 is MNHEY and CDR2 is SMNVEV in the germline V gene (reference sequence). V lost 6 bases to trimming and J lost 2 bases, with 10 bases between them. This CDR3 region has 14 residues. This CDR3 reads CASSPDSNTGELFF. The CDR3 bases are TGTGCCAGCAGCCCCGACAGCAACACCGGGGAGCTGTTTTTT.

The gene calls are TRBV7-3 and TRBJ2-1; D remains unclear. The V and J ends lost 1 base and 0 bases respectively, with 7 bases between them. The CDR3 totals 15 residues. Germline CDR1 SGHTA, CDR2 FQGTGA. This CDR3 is CASSLRSSSYNEQFF. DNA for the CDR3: TGTGCCAGCAGCTTAAGGTCCAGCTCCTACAATGAGCAGTTCTTC.

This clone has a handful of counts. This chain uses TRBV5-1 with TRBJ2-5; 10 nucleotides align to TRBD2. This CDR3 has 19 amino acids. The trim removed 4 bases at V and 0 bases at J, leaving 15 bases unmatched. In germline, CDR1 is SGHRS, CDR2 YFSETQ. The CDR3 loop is CASSLGLGLAGENQETQYF. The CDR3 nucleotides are TGCGCCAGCAGCCTGGGTCTTGGGCTAGCGGGGGAAAACCAAGAGACCCAGTACTTC. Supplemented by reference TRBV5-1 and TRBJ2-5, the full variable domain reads KAGVTQTPRYLIKTRGQQVTLSCSPISGHRSVSWYQQTPGQGLQFLFEYFSETQRNKGNFPGRFSGRQFSNSRSEMNVSTLELGDSALYLCASSLGLGLAGENQETQYFGPGTRLLVL.

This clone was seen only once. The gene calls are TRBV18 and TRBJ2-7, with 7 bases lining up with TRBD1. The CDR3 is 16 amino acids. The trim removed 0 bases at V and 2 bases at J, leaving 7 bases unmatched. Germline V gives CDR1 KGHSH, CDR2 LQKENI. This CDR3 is CASSPPVRQGTYEQYF. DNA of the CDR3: TGTGCCAGCTCACCACCGGTACGACAGGGAACCTACGAGCAGTACTTC.

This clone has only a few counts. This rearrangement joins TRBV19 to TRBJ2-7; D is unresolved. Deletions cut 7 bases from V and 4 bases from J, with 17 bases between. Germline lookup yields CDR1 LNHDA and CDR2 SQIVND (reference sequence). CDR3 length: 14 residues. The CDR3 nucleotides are TGTGCCAGTACGTACACATCCCCGCCTTACGAGCAGTACTTC. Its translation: CASTYTSPPYEQYF.

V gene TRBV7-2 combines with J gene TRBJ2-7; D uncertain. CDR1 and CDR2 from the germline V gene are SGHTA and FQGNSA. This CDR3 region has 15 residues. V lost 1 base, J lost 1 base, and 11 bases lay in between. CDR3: CASSLELVRSYEQYF. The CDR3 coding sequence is TGTGCCAGCAGCTTAGAACTGGTGAGGTCCTACGAGCAGTACTTC.

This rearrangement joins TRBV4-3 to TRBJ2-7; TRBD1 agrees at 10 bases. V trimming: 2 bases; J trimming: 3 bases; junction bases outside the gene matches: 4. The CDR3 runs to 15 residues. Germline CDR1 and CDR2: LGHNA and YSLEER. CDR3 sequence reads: CASSQNGQGVYEQYF. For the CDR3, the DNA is TGCGCCAGCAGCCAAAACGGACAGGGGGTCTACGAGCAGTACTTC.

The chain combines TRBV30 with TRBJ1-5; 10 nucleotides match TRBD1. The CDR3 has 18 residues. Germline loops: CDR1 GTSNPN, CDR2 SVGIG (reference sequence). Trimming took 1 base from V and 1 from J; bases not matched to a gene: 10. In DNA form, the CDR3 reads TGTGCCTGGAGTGCCGGGACAGGGGCTTCGATAAGCAATCAGCCCCAGCATTTT. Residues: CAWSAGTGASISNQPQHF.

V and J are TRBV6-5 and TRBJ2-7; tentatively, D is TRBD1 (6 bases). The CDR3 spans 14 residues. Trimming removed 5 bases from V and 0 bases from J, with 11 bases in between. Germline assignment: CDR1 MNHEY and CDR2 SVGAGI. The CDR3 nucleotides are TGTGCCAGCAGTCCCGGGACAAGCTCCTACGAGCAGTACTTC. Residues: CASSPGTSSYEQYF.

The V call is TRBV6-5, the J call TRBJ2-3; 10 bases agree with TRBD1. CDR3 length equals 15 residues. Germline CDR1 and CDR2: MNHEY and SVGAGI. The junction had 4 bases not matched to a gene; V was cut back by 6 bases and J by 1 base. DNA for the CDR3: TGTGCCAGCAGCAATGGACAGGGGGGCACAGATACGCAGTATTTT. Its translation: CASSNGQGGTDTQYF.

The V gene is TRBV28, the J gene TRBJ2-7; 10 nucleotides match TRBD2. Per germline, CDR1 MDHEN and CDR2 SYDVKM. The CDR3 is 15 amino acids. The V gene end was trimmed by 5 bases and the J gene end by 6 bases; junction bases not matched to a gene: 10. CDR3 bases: TGTGCCAGCAGTCACCGACTAGCGGGTACGCGCGAGCAGTACTTC. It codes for CASSHRLAGTREQYF.

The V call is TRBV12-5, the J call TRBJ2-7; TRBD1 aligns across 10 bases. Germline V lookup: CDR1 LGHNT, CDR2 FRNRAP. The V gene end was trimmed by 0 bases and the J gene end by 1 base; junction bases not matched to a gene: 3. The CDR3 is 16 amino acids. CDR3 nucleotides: TGTGCTAGTGGTTTGGTATTGGGACAGGGGTCCTACGAGCAGTACTTC. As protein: CASGLVLGQGSYEQYF.

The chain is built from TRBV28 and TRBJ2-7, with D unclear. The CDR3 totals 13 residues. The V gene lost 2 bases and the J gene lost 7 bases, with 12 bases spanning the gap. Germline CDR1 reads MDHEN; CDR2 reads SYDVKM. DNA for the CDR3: TGTGCCAGCAGTTTAAACGGTAATGTGGAGCAGTACTTC. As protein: CASSLNGNVEQYF. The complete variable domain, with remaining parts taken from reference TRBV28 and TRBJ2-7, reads DVKVTQSSRYLVKRTGEKVFLECVQDMDHENMFWYRQDPGLGLRLIYFSYDVKMKEKGDIPEGYSVSREKKERFSLILESASTNQTSMYLCASSLNGNVEQYFGPGTRLTVT.

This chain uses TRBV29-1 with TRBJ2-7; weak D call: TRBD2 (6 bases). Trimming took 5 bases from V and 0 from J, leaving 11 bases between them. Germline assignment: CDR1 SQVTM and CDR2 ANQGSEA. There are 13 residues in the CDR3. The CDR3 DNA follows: TGCAGCGTTCGCGGGGCTCACTCCTACGAGCAGTACTTC. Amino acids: CSVRGAHSYEQYF.

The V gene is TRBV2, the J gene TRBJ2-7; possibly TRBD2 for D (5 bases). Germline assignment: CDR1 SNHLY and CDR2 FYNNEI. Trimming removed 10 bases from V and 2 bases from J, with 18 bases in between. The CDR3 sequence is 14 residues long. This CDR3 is CATRPLAGTYEQYF. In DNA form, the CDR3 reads TGTGCCACCCGGCCTCTGGCGGGTACCTACGAGCAGTACTTC.

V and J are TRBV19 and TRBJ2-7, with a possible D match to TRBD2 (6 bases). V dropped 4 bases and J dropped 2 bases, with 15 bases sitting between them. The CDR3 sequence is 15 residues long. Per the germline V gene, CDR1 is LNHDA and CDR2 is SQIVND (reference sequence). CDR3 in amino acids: CASSTQRAATYEQYF. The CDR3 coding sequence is TGTGCCAGTAGTACCCAGCGGGCTGCGACCTACGAGCAGTACTTC.

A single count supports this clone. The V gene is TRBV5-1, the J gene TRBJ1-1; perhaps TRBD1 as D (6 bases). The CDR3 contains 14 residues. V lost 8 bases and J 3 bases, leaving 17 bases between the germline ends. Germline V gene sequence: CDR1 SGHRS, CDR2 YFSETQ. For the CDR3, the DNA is TGCGCCAGTATCAACAGGGTTGGGGACACTGAAGCTTTCTTT. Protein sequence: CASINRVGDTEAFF.

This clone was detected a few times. CDR3 coding DNA: TGTGCCAGCGGACAGGGGTACTCCTACAATGAGCAGTTCTTC. It encodes CASGQGYSYNEQFF. V gene TRBV25-1 combines with J gene TRBJ2-1; 9 nucleotides align to TRBD1. CDR3 length: 14 residues. V shed 8 bases and J 0 bases; nucleotides not matched to a gene: 2. The germline gives CDR1 MGHDK, CDR2 SYGVNS.

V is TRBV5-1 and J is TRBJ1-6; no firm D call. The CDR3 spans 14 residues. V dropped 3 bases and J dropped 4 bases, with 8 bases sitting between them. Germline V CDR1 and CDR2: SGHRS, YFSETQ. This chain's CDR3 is CASSSRGYNSPLHF. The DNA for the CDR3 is TGCGCCAGCAGCTCCCGGGGTTATAATTCACCCCTCCACTTT.